A single sample gave rise to the 30 T cell receptor beta chains below, sequenced in a study of cytomegalovirus exposure and HLA in healthy donors. It was with 60 Vbeta and 13 Jbeta primers that the PCR ran. TCRdb's copy holds only in-frame clones and misses some; the assay was immunoSEQ multiplex PCR. This table holds roughly 100,000 clones, about four fifths found once. The specimen sequenced was PBMCs. The receptor set was obtained from a woman aged 40-49 years in good health and CMV-seronegative.

V and J are TRBV21-1 and TRBJ2-5; TRBD1, as called in the table, went unchecked against the DNA. TRBV21-1 is labeled a pseudogene. This CDR3 region has 13 residues. CDR3 protein: CASSKPSRETQYF. The CDR3 DNA reads TGTGCCAGCAGCAAACCCAGTCGAGAGACCCAGTACTTC.

J is TRBJ2-1 and V is TRBV19; 10 positions match TRBD2. The CDR3 has 16 amino acids. The germline V gene encodes CDR1 LNHDA and CDR2 SQIVND (reference sequence). Trimming took 1 base from V and 4 from J; bases not matched to a gene: 4. Here the CDR3 DNA reads TGTGCCAGTAGTATAGCAACTAGCGGGAAATACAATGAGCAGTTCTTC. This gives the protein CASSIATSGKYNEQFF.

The CDR3 DNA is TGCGCCAGCAGCTCCTGGCCCCATTCCTACGAGCAGTACTTC. Its translation is CASSSWPHSYEQYF. The chain couples TRBV5-1 to TRBJ2-7; D not resolved. The germline V gene encodes CDR1 SGHRS and CDR2 YFSETQ. The CDR3 spans 14 residues. Trimming pared 3 bases from V and 1 base from J, leaving 11 bases between.

The chain is built from TRBV6-6 and TRBJ1-1; D not resolved. CDR3 length: 13 amino acids. V dropped 0 bases and J dropped 6 bases, with 8 bases sitting between them. From germline, CDR1 is MNHNY and CDR2 SVGAGI (reference sequence). The CDR3 region is CASSYSSGSEAFF. CDR3 in DNA: TGTGCCAGCAGTTACTCGAGCGGGTCTGAAGCTTTCTTT.

This clone was seen a single time. The junction shows a germline mismatch at one end, possibly a read error. The chain recombines TRBV7-7 with TRBJ2-5; the D gene is possibly TRBD2 (6 bases). Germline V lookup: CDR1 SSHAT, CDR2 FNYEAQ (reference sequence). This CDR3 contains 15 residues. The CDR3, as DNA: TGTGCTAGCAGTAAGACCGGGACTCACCAAGAGACCCAGTACTTC. It codes for CASSKTGTHQETQYF.

The gene calls are TRBV6-6 and TRBJ1-5, with D tentatively TRBD1 (6 bases). V dropped 6 bases and J dropped 3 bases, with 12 bases sitting between them. Germline assignment: CDR1 MNHNY and CDR2 SVGAGI (reference sequence). CDR3 length equals 14 residues. The DNA for the CDR3 is TGTGCCAGCAGCGAAGGGGGTCCCAATCAGCCCCAGCATTTT. Translated: CASSEGGPNQPQHF.

The chain couples TRBV28 to TRBJ1-2; TRBD1 aligns across 7 bases. Trimming took 8 bases from V and 4 from J; bases not matched to a gene: 7. The CDR3 loop spans 13 amino acids. Germline V gene data show CDR1 as MDHEN and CDR2 as SYDVKM. The CDR3 reads CASQTGVGYGYTF. The CDR3 coding sequence is TGTGCCAGCCAAACAGGGGTCGGCTATGGCTACACCTTC.

The genes are TRBV4-3 and TRBJ2-3; 8 nucleotides agree with TRBD2. Germline trimming cut 3 bases from V and 4 bases from J; bases unmatched to any gene: 6. The CDR3 loop spans 15 amino acids. Germline CDR1 reads LGHNA; CDR2 reads YSLEER. The CDR3 region is CASSQWAGGADTQYF. DNA of the CDR3: TGCGCCAGCAGCCAGTGGGCGGGGGGCGCAGATACGCAGTATTTT.

The chain links TRBV7-3 to TRBJ2-3, with 11 bases that match TRBD2. V gave up 1 base and J gave up 10 bases; unmatched junction bases: 10. The CDR3 spans 16 residues. Germline CDR1 SGHTA, CDR2 FQGTGA. In DNA form, the CDR3 reads TGTGCCAGCAGCTTAAAACTAGCGGGGGCCTCTAGCGCGCAGTATTTT. Protein sequence: CASSLKLAGASSAQYF.

This chain joins TRBV19 and TRBJ2-1, with 7 bases aligning to TRBD2. Looked up from germline, CDR1 is LNHDA and CDR2 is SQIVND (reference sequence). There are 15 residues in the CDR3. Trimming at V came to 3 bases and at J to 5 bases, leaving 7 bases not matched to a gene. CDR3 sequence: CASSIEGGPNNEQFF. The CDR3, as DNA: TGTGCCAGTAGTATTGAGGGAGGGCCGAACAATGAGCAGTTCTTC.

The V gene is TRBV5-6, the J gene TRBJ2-1; D not resolved. The V gene's germline CDR1 is SGHDT and CDR2 YYEEEE. CDR3 size: 12 residues. The V and J ends lost 0 bases and 11 bases respectively, with 9 bases between them. CDR3 sequence reads: CASSLGGAKQFF. The CDR3 nucleotides read TGTGCCAGCAGCTTGGGAGGTGCTAAGCAGTTCTTC.

This sequence joins TRBV9 and TRBJ2-3; 10 bases are shared with TRBD2. CDR3 length equals 17 residues. The V and J ends lost 0 bases and 5 bases, in that order; junction bases with no gene match: 9. CDR1 and CDR2 (germline): SGDLS, YYNGEE. For the CDR3, the DNA is TGTGCCAGCAGCGTAGGGCTGGGGACTAGCGTACAAGATACGCAGTATTTT. This gives the protein CASSVGLGTSVQDTQYF. Using reference TRBV9 and TRBJ2-3 for the parts outside the CDR3, the full variable domain is DSGVTQTPKHLITATGQRVTLRCSPRSGDLSVYWYQQSLDQGLQFLIQYYNGEERAKGNILERFSAQQFPDLHSELNLSSLELGDSALYFCASSVGLGTSVQDTQYFGPGTRLTVL.

V gene TRBV6-6 combines with J gene TRBJ2-1; 10 positions agree with TRBD2. The CDR3 runs to 13 residues. With 7 bases clipped from V and 6 bases from J, the junction kept 3 bases outside the gene matches. CDR1 is MNHNY, CDR2 SVGAGI, per germline (reference sequence). The CDR3 spells CASTGLAVNEQFF. CDR3 in DNA: TGTGCCAGCACCGGACTAGCGGTCAATGAGCAGTTCTTC.

With respect to this clone: The junction departs from germline at one end; a sequencing error may be responsible. The genes are TRBV7-7 and TRBJ2-7, with D possibly TRBD2 on 6 matching bases. The CDR3 loop spans 15 amino acids. In germline, CDR1 is SSHAT, CDR2 FNYEAQ (reference sequence). The CDR3 here is CASSLGSGTYYEQYF. In nucleotides, the CDR3 is TGTGCTAGCAGCTTAGGAAGTGGGACTTACTACGAGCAGTACTTC.

A few counts support this clone. The chain uses TRBV19 and TRBJ2-1; 7 bases are shared with TRBD2. Germline CDR1 reads LNHDA; CDR2 reads SQIVND (reference sequence). V was clipped by 5 bases and J by 2 bases; unmatched bases: 3. The CDR3 length is 14 residues. CDR3 residues: CASSLAGAYNEQFF. The CDR3 bases are TGTGCCAGTAGTTTGGCGGGAGCCTACAATGAGCAGTTCTTC.

The V call is TRBV20-1, the J call TRBJ2-5; no definite D call. The last part of the DNA fits TRBJ2-7 better; the J call may be wrong. Per germline, CDR1 DFQATT and CDR2 SNEGSKA (reference sequence). The length of the CDR3 is 11 residues. This chain's CDR3 is CSASLVYEQYF. The DNA for the CDR3 is TGCAGTGCTAGTCTGGTGTACGAGCAGTACTTC.

J is TRBJ1-2 and V is TRBV7-9, with TRBD1 as a possible D gene (5 bases). Germline lookup yields CDR1 SEHNR and CDR2 FQNEAQ (reference sequence). Between the trimmed V and J ends, which lost 5 bases and 8 bases, there was a span of 15 bases. CDR3 size: 13 residues. CDR3 sequence: CASSPRGENGYTF. CDR3 nucleotides: TGTGCCAGCAGCCCGCGGGGGGAAAACGGCTACACCTTC.

DNA for the CDR3: TGCGCCAGCAGCCAAGATGGGCTAGCACAAGAGACCCAGTACTTC. The encoded protein is CASSQDGLAQETQYF. The rearrangement joins TRBV4-3 to TRBJ2-5; possible D gene TRBD2, 5 bases. Trimming cost V 0 bases and J 2 bases, with 10 bases left between them. The CDR3 is 15 residues long. The V gene's germline CDR1 is LGHNA and CDR2 YSLEER.

The chain couples TRBV30 to TRBJ1-5, with TRBD1 as a possible D gene (5 bases). Trimming took off 4 bases at V and 4 bases at J, with 14 bases between the two ends. Germline V gene sequence: CDR1 GTSNPN, CDR2 SVGIG (reference sequence). The CDR3 sequence is 14 residues long. This CDR3 is CAWTPGTGNQPQHF. The CDR3 nucleotides are TGTGCCTGGACCCCCGGGACTGGAAATCAGCCCCAGCATTTT.

The chain combines TRBV4-3 with TRBJ2-7, with 8 bases that match TRBD1. CDR3 length equals 13 residues. V shed 1 base and J 6 bases; nucleotides not matched to a gene: 2. Germline V gene sequence: CDR1 LGHNA, CDR2 YSLEER. The CDR3, as DNA: TGCGCCAGCAGCCAAGGACAGGGGTTCGAGCAGTACTTC. It codes for CASSQGQGFEQYF.

The rearrangement links TRBV19 to TRBJ2-2; maybe TRBD2 (6 bases). CDR1 and CDR2 from the germline V gene are LNHDA and SQIVND (reference sequence). The CDR3 sequence is 15 residues long. Trimming stripped 8 bases from V and 2 bases from J, with 15 bases between. The DNA of the CDR3 is TGTGCCAGTCGGGGACTCCGCATCAACACCGGGGAGCTGTTTTTT. Encoded protein: CASRGLRINTGELFF.

The rearrangement links TRBV5-1 to TRBJ2-1; 13 nucleotides agree with TRBD2. This CDR3 spans 16 amino acids. CDR1 is SGHRS and CDR2 is YFSETQ in the germline V gene. J lost 5 bases, V lost 4 bases, and 6 bases had no gene match. CDR3 sequence: CASSAGLAGRHNEQFF. In nucleotides, the CDR3 is TGCGCCAGCAGCGCGGGACTAGCGGGGAGGCACAATGAGCAGTTCTTC.

The rearrangement joins TRBV7-9 to TRBJ1-1; 8 bases align to TRBD1. The length of the CDR3 is 16 residues. Trimming took 4 bases from V and 0 from J; bases not matched to a gene: 7. The germline V gene has CDR1 SEHNR and CDR2 FQNEAQ (reference sequence). Here the CDR3 reads CASSSGTGRMNTEAFF. The CDR3 DNA follows: TGTGCCAGCAGCTCAGGGACAGGTCGGATGAACACTGAAGCTTTCTTT.

The chain links TRBV5-8 to TRBJ1-5; a possible D gene is TRBD1 (5 bases). The germline V and J ends were trimmed by 2 bases and 1 base, with 13 bases remaining between them. CDR3 size: 16 residues. Germline V gene lookup returns CDR1 SGHTS and CDR2 YDEGEE. The DNA for the CDR3 is TGTGCCAGCAGCTTCCAGGGCCTCCAGAGCAATCAGCCCCAGCATTTT. Residues: CASSFQGLQSNQPQHF.

This clone has just a few counts. This sequence joins TRBV7-2 and TRBJ2-7, with TRBD2 identical over 10 bases. Per germline, CDR1 SGHTA and CDR2 FQGNSA. This CDR3 comprises 15 residues. V lost 3 bases and J lost 0; bases outside the gene matches: 2. The CDR3 here is CASSFASGSSYEQYF. DNA for the CDR3: TGTGCCAGCAGCTTCGCTAGCGGGAGCTCCTACGAGCAGTACTTC. The complete variable domain, with remaining parts taken from reference TRBV7-2 and TRBJ2-7, reads GAGVSQSPSNKVTEKGKDVELRCDPISGHTALYWYRQSLGQGLEFLIYFQGNSAPDKSGLPSDRFSAERTGGSVSTLTIQRTQQEDSAVYLCASSFASGSSYEQYFGPGTRLTVT.

This chain connects TRBV19 to TRBJ1-5; TRBD1 is a possible D gene (5 bases). Per germline, CDR1 LNHDA and CDR2 SQIVND (reference sequence). With 9 bases removed from V and 2 bases from J, the gap between germline ends came to 17 bases. This CDR3 has 15 amino acids. As DNA, the CDR3 is TGTGCCAGCGCCCTTGGGGCCTGGGGCAATCAGCCCCAGCATTTT. Its translation is CASALGAWGNQPQHF.

This chain joins TRBV6-6 and TRBJ1-1, with TRBD1 matching over 7 bases. Germline V gives CDR1 MNHNY, CDR2 SVGAGI (reference sequence). V shed 10 bases and J 1 base; nucleotides not matched to a gene: 3. This CDR3 region has 12 residues. Written as DNA, the CDR3 is TGTGCCACCGACAGGGAGAACACTGAAGCTTTCTTT. The encoded protein is CATDRENTEAFF.

The chain couples TRBV27 to TRBJ2-1; perhaps TRBD2 as D (6 bases). This CDR3 contains 14 residues. V lost 4 bases to trimming and J lost 2 bases, with 9 bases between them. Looked up from germline, CDR1 is MNHEY and CDR2 is SMNVEV (reference sequence). CDR3 sequence reads: CASSYWGAYNEQFF. The CDR3 nucleotides read TGTGCCAGCAGTTATTGGGGGGCCTACAATGAGCAGTTCTTC.

The chain links TRBV19 to TRBJ2-1; 11 bases map to TRBD2. Germline V gene data show CDR1 as LNHDA and CDR2 as SQIVND (reference sequence). The length of the CDR3 is 17 residues. V gave up 1 base and J gave up 7 bases; unmatched junction bases: 9. The CDR3 nucleotides read TGTGCCAGTAGTATAGGGTCACTAGCGGGAGTTCCTAATGAGCAGTTCTTC. This codes for CASSIGSLAGVPNEQFF. The variable domain in full, completed from reference TRBV19 and TRBJ2-1, reads DGGITQSPKYLFRKEGQNVTLSCEQNLNHDAMYWYRQDPGQGLRLIYYSQIVNDFQKGDIAEGYSVSREKKESFPLTVTSAQKNPTAFYLCASSIGSLAGVPNEQFFGPGTRLTVL.

V usage is TRBV29-1 and J usage is TRBJ2-1, with unresolved D. Trimming removed 4 bases at V and 0 bases at J, with 13 bases between. Germline lookup yields CDR1 SQVTM and CDR2 ANQGSEA. The CDR3 is 15 residues long. The CDR3 spells CSVVGPMSSYNEQFF. The DNA for the CDR3 is TGCAGCGTTGTGGGCCCGATGAGCTCCTACAATGAGCAGTTCTTC.